The 7 T cell receptor beta chains in this list originate from one sample, sequenced in a study of T cell repertoires and HLA-DP antigens. The assay was immunoSEQ multiplex PCR, and TCRdb's table has in-frame clones only and misses some. The sample lists over 60,000 clones, around three quarters occurring once. These receptors' targets are unknown. Input material: CD4+ T cells from PBMCs. Every receptor here comes from a man in his fifties or sixties in good health and CMV-seronegative.

The rearrangement joins TRBV18 to TRBJ1-5; D call uncertain. The V end lost 2 bases, the J end lost 4 bases, and 9 bases lay between the germline ends. The CDR3 has 14 amino acids. Germline values: CDR1 KGHSH, CDR2 LQKENI. CDR3 region: CASSPGQQNQPQHF. CDR3 DNA: TGTGCCAGCTCACCAGGGCAGCAGAATCAGCCCCAGCATTTT.

The chain combines TRBV7-2 with TRBJ2-3, with D tentatively TRBD1 or TRBD2 (5 bases each). CDR3 length: 16 residues. CDR1 SGHTA and CDR2 FQGNSA come from the germline V gene. V lost 4 bases, J lost 4 bases, and 18 bases lay in between. The CDR3 loop is CASSSRPGMGADTQYF. The CDR3 nucleotides are TGTGCCAGCAGCTCTCGACCAGGGATGGGGGCAGATACGCAGTATTTT.

CDR3 nucleotide sequence: TGTGCCAGCAGCCCCTTACAGAGCGGTGGGGCCAACGTCCTGACTTTC. This gives the protein CASSPLQSGGANVLTF. The chain carries TRBV7-6 and TRBJ2-6; weak D call: TRBD2 (5 bases). V lost 5 bases and J 3 bases, leaving 14 bases between the germline ends. Germline V lookup: CDR1 SGHVS, CDR2 FNYEAQ. The CDR3 is 16 amino acids.

The gene calls are TRBV5-1 and TRBJ2-3, with D possibly TRBD2 on 6 matching bases. The CDR3 length is 16 residues. V lost 4 bases, J lost 1 base, and 16 bases lay in between. CDR1 is SGHRS, CDR2 YFSETQ, per germline. The DNA of the CDR3 is TGCGCCAGCAGCCCGGAGGGCAGGGCCCGCACAGATACGCAGTATTTT. Translating gives CASSPEGRARTDTQYF.

The CDR3 DNA follows: TGCGCCAGCAGCCTGGATGGAGGGACCGCTTACGAGCAGTACTTC. Translating it yields CASSLDGGTAYEQYF. V usage is TRBV5-1 and J usage is TRBJ2-7; D may be TRBD2 (6 bases). Per the germline V gene, CDR1 is SGHRS and CDR2 is YFSETQ. The CDR3 has 15 amino acids. V lost 4 bases and J 4 bases, leaving 18 bases between the germline ends.

The chain recombines TRBV5-1 with TRBJ2-5; TRBD2 agrees at 8 bases. The germline V gene has CDR1 SGHRS and CDR2 YFSETQ. The CDR3 covers 17 residues. J was trimmed by 6 bases and V by 0 bases; bases with no gene match: 13. The CDR3, as DNA: TGCGCCAGCAGCTTGGTGGCCAGCGGGGGCCGGCGGCAGACCCAGTACTTC. The encoded protein is CASSLVASGGRRQTQYF.

The V and J genes are TRBV13 and TRBJ2-4, with TRBD2 matching 7 bases. V lost 4 bases and J lost 0; bases outside the gene matches: 6. Germline V gives CDR1 PRHDT, CDR2 FYEKMQ (reference sequence). The CDR3 is 16 amino acids. CDR3 region: CASSSSGPLAKNIQYF. The CDR3 nucleotides read TGTGCCAGCAGCTCTAGCGGTCCACTAGCCAAAAACATTCAGTACTTC.